Shown below are 11 T cell receptor beta chains from a single sample sequenced in a study of T cells in Graves' hyperthyroidism and ophthalmopathy. RNA transcripts served as the template for amplifying TCR beta CDR3 regions. A first-round RT-PCR of the TCR CDR3 used the HTBI primer set. TCRdb re-analysed the multiplex PCR reads in MiXCR, keeping a single row per CDR3 protein. Among over 350,000 distinct CDR3 sequences listed, roughly 14% were seen once. What was sequenced was blood. The receptors originated from a man aged 18 to 30 with Graves' ophthalmopathy.

This clonotype was seen at least ten times. V usage is TRBV6-1 and J usage is TRBJ2-5, with 7 positions matching TRBD1. V trimming: 6 bases; J trimming: 2 bases; junction bases outside the gene matches: 6. This CDR3 is built from 14 residues. The germline gives CDR1 MNHNS, CDR2 SASEGT. Written as DNA, the CDR3 is TGTGCCAGCAGATCTCAGGGGGTTCAAGAGACCCAGTACTTC. It specifies CASRSQGVQETQYF.

This clonotype has a handful of counts. The genes are TRBV7-8 and TRBJ1-5; maybe TRBD1 (5 bases). Trimming pared 5 bases from V and 7 bases from J, leaving 18 bases between. The germline V gene has CDR1 SGHVS and CDR2 FQNEAQ. The CDR3 covers 15 residues. The CDR3 region has the DNA TGTGCCAGCAGCCTGTCGGCGGGGGATTCCCAGCCCCAGCATTTT. This encodes CASSLSAGDSQPQHF.

This clonotype came up many times. The V call is TRBV7-8, the J call TRBJ2-1; possible D gene TRBD1, 6 bases. The germline gives CDR1 SGHVS, CDR2 FQNEAQ. The CDR3 contains 13 residues. V lost 6 bases and J 4 bases, leaving 10 bases between the germline ends. CDR3 nucleotide sequence: TGTGCCAGCAGACAAGGACAGTACAATGAGCAGTTCTTC. Its protein product is CASRQGQYNEQFF.

This clonotype was seen ten or more times. V is TRBV11-2 and J is TRBJ2-5; TRBD2 aligns across 8 bases. Germline V CDR1 and CDR2: SGHAT, FQNNGV. CDR3 size: 17 residues. V was pared by 5 bases and J by 0 bases, with 11 bases of the junction left unmatched. The CDR3 DNA follows: TGTGCCAGCAGCATAAAGGCGGGGGGCTTGTACCAAGAGACCCAGTACTTC. Translation gives CASSIKAGGLYQETQYF.

This clonotype was seen only once. A read error may explain this, as a much larger clone is one base away. V gene TRBV6-9 combines with J gene TRBJ2-7, with D possibly TRBD2 on 5 matching bases. CDR1 is MNHGY and CDR2 is SVAAGI in the germline V gene. The CDR3 sequence is 18 residues long. The CDR3 nucleotides are TGTGCCAGCAGTTACCCCAGAGGGCTGGAAGCTTACTCCTACGGGCAGTACTTC. This translates into CASSYPRGLEAYSYGQYF.

This clonotype was counted between two and nine times. The rearrangement joins TRBV7-9 to TRBJ2-4; 8 nucleotides agree with TRBD1. The CDR3 covers 14 residues. Germline-derived CDR1 and CDR2 are SEHNR and FQNEAQ (reference sequence). The V gene end was trimmed by 1 base and the J gene end by 8 bases; junction bases not matched to a gene: 4. The CDR3 DNA reads as TGTGCCAGCAGCTTAGGGCAGGGGGCATACATTCAGTACTTC. Its protein is CASSLGQGAYIQYF. The whole variable domain, filled in from reference TRBV7-9 and TRBJ2-4, reads DTGVSQNPRHKITKRGQNVTFRCDPISEHNRLYWYRQTLGQGPEFLTYFQNEAQLEKSRLLSDRFSAERPKGSFSTLEIQRTEQGDSAMYLCASSLGQGAYIQYFGAGTRLSVL.

This clonotype turned up a few times. CDR3 amino acids: CASSFRDGTEAFF. In DNA, the CDR3 is TGTGCCAGCAGCTTCCGGGATGGGACTGAAGCTTTCTTT. The V call is TRBV5-8, the J call TRBJ1-1; no reliable D call. Trimming removed 2 bases from V and 5 bases from J, with 10 bases in between. This CDR3 is 13 amino acids long. Germline-derived CDR1 and CDR2 are SGHTS and YDEGEE.

This clonotype came up many times. The chain carries TRBV18 and TRBJ1-5, with D hard to call. Trimming took 1 base from V and 1 from J, leaving 11 bases between them. Germline loops: CDR1 KGHSH, CDR2 LQKENI. The CDR3 extends over 16 amino acids. The CDR3 reads CASSPQGQRSNQPQHF. Here the CDR3 DNA reads TGTGCCAGCTCACCACAGGGCCAGAGGAGCAATCAGCCCCAGCATTTT.

This chain uses TRBV7-9 with TRBJ2-7; D possibly corresponds to TRBD1 (5 bases). The CDR3 runs 15 residues. V was cut by 1 base and J by 3 bases, with 13 bases left in between. The germline gives CDR1 SEHNR, CDR2 FQNEAQ (reference sequence). CDR3 loop: CASSLGIGVYYEQYF. In DNA form, the CDR3 reads TGTGCCAGCAGCTTAGGAATAGGGGTCTACTACGAGCAGTACTTC.

At least ten counts were recorded for this clonotype. The chain is built from TRBV12-3 or TRBV12-4 and TRBJ1-4, with 7 bases matching TRBD1. The CDR3 contains 13 residues. Trimming at V came to 6 bases and at J to 8 bases, leaving 6 bases not matched to a gene. The CDR3 coding sequence is TGTGCCAGCAGCCAGACAGGGACCGAAAAACTGTTTTTT. Translated: CASSQTGTEKLFF.

This clonotype turned up a few times. This sequence joins TRBV3-1 and TRBJ2-7, with D possibly TRBD1 on 6 matching bases. Trimming took off 0 bases at V and 6 bases at J, with 15 bases between the two ends. Germline lookup yields CDR1 LGHDT and CDR2 YNNKEL (reference sequence). This CDR3 is 15 amino acids long. The CDR3 coding sequence is TGTGCCAGCAGCCAAGAATTAGGGCACAGGGTCGAGCAGTACTTC. Translating it yields CASSQELGHRVEQYF.